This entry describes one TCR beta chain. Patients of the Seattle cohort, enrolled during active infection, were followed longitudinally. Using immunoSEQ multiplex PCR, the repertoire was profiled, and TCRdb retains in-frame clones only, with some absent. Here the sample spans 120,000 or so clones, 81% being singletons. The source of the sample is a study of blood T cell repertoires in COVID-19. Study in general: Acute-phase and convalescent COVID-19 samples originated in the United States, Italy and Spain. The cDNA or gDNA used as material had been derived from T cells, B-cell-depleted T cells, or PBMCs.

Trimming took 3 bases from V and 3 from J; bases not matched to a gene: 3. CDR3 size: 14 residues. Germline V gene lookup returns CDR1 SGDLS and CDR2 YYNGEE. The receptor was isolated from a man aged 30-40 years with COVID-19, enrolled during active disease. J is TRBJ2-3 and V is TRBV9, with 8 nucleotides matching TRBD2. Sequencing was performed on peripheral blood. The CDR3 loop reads CASSESGSTDTQYF. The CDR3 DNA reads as TGTGCCAGCAGCGAGAGCGGGAGTACAGATACGCAGTATTTT. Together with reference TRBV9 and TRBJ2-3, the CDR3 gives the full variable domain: DSGVTQTPKHLITATGQRVTLRCSPRSGDLSVYWYQQSLDQGLQFLIQYYNGEERAKGNILERFSAQQFPDLHSELNLSSLELGDSALYFCASSESGSTDTQYFGPGTRLTVL.